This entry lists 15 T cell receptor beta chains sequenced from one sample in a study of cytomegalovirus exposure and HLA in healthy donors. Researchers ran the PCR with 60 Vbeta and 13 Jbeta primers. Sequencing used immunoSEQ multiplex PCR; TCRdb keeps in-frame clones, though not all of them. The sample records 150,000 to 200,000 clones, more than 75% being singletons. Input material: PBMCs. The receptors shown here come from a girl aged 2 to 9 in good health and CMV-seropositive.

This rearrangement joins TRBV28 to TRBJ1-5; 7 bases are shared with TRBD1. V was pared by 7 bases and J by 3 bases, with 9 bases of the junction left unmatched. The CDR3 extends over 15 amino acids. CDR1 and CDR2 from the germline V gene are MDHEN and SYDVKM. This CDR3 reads CASNAPGQFNQPQHF. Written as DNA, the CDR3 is TGTGCCAGCAACGCCCCGGGACAGTTCAATCAGCCCCAGCATTTT. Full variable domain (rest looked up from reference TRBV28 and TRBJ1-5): DVKVTQSSRYLVKRTGEKVFLECVQDMDHENMFWYRQDPGLGLRLIYFSYDVKMKEKGDIPEGYSVSREKKERFSLILESASTNQTSMYLCASNAPGQFNQPQHFGDGTRLSIL.

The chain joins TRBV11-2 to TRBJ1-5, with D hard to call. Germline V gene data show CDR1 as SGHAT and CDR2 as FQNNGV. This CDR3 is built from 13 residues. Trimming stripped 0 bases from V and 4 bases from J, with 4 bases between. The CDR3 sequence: CASSLDRNQPQHF. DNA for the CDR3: TGTGCCAGCAGCTTAGACAGGAATCAGCCCCAGCATTTT. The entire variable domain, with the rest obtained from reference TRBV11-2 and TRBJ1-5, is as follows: EAGVAQSPRYKIIEKRQSVAFWCNPISGHATLYWYQQILGQGPKLLIQFQNNGVVDDSQLPKDRFSAERLKGVDSTLKIQPAKLEDSAVYLCASSLDRNQPQHFGDGTRLSIL.

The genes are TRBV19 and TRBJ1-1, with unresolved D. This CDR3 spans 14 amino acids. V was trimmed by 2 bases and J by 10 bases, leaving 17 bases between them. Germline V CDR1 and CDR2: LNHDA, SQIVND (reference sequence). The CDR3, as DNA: TGTGCCAGTAGTATACCCAACGGAGTATCGAGAGCTTTCTTT. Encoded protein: CASSIPNGVSRAFF. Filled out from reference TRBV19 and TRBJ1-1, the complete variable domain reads DGGITQSPKYLFRKEGQNVTLSCEQNLNHDAMYWYRQDPGQGLRLIYYSQIVNDFQKGDIAEGYSVSREKKESFPLTVTSAQKNPTAFYLCASSIPNGVSRAFFGQGTRLTVV.

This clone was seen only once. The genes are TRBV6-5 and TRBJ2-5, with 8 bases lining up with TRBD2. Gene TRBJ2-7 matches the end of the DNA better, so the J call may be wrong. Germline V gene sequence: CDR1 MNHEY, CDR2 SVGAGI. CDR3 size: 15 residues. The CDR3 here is CASSLYSGSSYEQYF. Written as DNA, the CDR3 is TGTGCCAGCAGTTTGTACAGCGGGAGTTCCTACGAGCAGTACTTC.

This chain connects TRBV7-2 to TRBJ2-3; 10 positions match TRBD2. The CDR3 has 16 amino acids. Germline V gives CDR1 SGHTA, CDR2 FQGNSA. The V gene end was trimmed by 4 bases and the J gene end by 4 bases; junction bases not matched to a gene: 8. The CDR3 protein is CASSSEAGGPPDTQYF. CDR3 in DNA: TGTGCCAGCAGCTCCGAAGCGGGAGGGCCCCCAGATACGCAGTATTTT.

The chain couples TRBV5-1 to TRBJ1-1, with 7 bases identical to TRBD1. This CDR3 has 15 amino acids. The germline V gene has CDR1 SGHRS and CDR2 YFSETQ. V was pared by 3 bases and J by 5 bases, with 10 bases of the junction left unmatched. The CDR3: CASSSRQGWGTEAFF. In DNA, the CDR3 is TGCGCCAGCAGCTCCCGACAGGGATGGGGGACTGAAGCTTTCTTT.

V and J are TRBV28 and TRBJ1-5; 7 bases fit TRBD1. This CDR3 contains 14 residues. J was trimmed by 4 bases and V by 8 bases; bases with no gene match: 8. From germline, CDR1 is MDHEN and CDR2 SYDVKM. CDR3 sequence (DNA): TGTGCCAGCGGGTTCTCAGGGGGGAATCAGCCCCAGCATTTT. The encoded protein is CASGFSGGNQPQHF.

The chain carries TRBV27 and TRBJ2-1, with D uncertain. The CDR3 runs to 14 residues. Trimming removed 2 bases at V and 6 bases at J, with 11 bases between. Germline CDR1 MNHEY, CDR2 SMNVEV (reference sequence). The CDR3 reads CASSLEYAANEQFF. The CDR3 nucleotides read TGTGCCAGCAGTTTAGAGTACGCGGCCAATGAGCAGTTCTTC.

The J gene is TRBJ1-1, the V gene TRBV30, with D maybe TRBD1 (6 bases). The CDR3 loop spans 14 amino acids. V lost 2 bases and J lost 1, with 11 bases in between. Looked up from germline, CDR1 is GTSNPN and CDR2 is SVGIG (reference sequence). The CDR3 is CAWSTLTGNTEAFF. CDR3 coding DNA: TGTGCCTGGAGTACCTTGACAGGGAACACTGAAGCTTTCTTT.

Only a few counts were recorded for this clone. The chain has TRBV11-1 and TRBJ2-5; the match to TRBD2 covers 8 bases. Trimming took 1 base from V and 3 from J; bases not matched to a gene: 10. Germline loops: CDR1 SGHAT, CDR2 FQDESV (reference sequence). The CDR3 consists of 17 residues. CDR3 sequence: CASSLGVTAGAEETQYF. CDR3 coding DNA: TGTGCCAGCAGCTTAGGAGTGACAGCGGGAGCGGAAGAGACCCAGTACTTC.

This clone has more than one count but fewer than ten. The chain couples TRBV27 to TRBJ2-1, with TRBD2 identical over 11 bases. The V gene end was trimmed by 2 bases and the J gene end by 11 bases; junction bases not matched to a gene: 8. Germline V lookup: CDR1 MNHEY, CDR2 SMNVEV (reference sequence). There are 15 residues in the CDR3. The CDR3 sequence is CASSLPGLAAEKQFF. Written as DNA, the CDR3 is TGTGCCAGCAGTTTACCGGGACTAGCGGCGGAAAAGCAGTTCTTC.

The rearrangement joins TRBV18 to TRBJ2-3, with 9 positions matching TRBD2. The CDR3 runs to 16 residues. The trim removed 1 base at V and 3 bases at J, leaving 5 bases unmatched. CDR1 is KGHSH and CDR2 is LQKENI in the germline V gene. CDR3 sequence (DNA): TGTGCCAGCTCACCACAAGTGGGACTAGCTACAGATACGCAGTATTTT. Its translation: CASSPQVGLATDTQYF.

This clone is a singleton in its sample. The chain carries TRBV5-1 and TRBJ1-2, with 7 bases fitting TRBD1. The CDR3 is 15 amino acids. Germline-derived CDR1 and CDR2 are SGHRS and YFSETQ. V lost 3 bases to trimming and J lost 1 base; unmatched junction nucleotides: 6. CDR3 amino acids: CASSSSGTVNYGYTF. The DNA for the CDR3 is TGCGCCAGCAGCTCTTCCGGGACAGTTAACTATGGCTACACCTTC.

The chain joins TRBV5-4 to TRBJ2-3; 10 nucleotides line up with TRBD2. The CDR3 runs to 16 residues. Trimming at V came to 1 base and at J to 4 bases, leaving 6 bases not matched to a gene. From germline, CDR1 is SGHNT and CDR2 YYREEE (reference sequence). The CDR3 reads CASSLPALAGADTQYF. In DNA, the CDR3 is TGTGCCAGCAGCTTGCCTGCTCTAGCGGGAGCAGATACGCAGTATTTT. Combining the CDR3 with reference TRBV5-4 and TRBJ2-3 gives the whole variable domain ETGVTQSPTHLIKTRGQQVTLRCSSQSGHNTVSWYQQALGQGPQFIFQYYREEENGRGNFPPRFSGLQFPNYSSELNVNALELDDSALYLCASSLPALAGADTQYFGPGTRLTVL.

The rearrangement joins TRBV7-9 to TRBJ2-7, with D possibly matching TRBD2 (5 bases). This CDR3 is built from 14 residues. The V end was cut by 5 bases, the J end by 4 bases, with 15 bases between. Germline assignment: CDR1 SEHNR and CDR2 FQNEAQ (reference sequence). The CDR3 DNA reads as TGTGCCAGCAGCCCCCTGGGGAGTAGTTACGAGCAGTACTTC. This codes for CASSPLGSSYEQYF.